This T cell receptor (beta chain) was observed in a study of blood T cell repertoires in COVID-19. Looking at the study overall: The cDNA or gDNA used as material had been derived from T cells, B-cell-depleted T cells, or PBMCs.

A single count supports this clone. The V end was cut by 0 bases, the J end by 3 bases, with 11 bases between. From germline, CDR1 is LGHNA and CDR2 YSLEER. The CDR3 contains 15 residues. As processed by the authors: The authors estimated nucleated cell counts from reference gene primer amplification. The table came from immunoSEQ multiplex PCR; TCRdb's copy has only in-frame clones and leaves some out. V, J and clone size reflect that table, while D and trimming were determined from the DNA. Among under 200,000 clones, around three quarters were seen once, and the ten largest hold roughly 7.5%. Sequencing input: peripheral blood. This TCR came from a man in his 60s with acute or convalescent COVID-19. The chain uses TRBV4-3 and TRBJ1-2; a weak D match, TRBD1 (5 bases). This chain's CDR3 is CASSQDQGGDYGYTF. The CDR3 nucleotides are TGCGCCAGCAGCCAAGATCAAGGAGGGGACTATGGCTACACCTTC.